This TCR beta chain was retrieved from a study of long-term antiretroviral therapy in people with HIV. Running of the v3.0 immunoSEQ assay took place at survey level. The assay was immunoSEQ multiplex PCR, and TCRdb's table has in-frame clones only and misses some. The data contain over 25,000 clones, around 80% of them singletons. The germline CDR1 and CDR2 sequences are LGHNA and YSLEER. The CDR3 has 19 residues. Trimming cost V 0 bases and J 5 bases, with 26 bases left between them. Donors needed at least one pre-ART PBMC sample plus at least two post-ART samples. Amounts of roughly 0.85-10 million cryopreserved PBMC were held in the samples before DNA extraction.

The sequences come from unsorted PBMCs, collected 3 years after starting antiretroviral therapy. This chain links TRBV4-3 with TRBJ2-7, with D maybe TRBD1 (6 bases). The clonotype was recovered from a man aged 35-49 years with HIV. CDR3 coding DNA: TGCGCCAGCAGCCAAGAGACGGTCAAGGCCAAGATTCCAGGGGACGAGCAGTACTTC. This codes for CASSQETVKAKIPGDEQYF.